A single sample is the source of the 18 T cell receptor beta chains below, sequenced in a study of T cells in Graves' hyperthyroidism and ophthalmopathy. From RNA transcripts, TCR beta CDR3 regions were amplified. HTBI primers were the set used in a first-round RT-PCR of the TCR CDR3. TCRdb reprocessed the multiplex PCR reads with MiXCR, giving one entry per CDR3 protein. The data show about 840,000 distinct CDR3 sequences, with more than 30% seen just once and 7% to 10% held by the top ten. The sample taken for sequencing was blood. These receptors all stem from a man in his late teens or twenties with Graves' hyperthyroidism.

The V and J genes are TRBV19 and TRBJ1-1; no firm D call. CDR3 length equals 15 residues. Trimming left V 7 bases short and J 4 bases short, with 19 bases between. CDR1 is LNHDA and CDR2 is SQIVND in the germline V gene (reference sequence). This CDR3 is CASKFLVGGATEAFF. The CDR3 nucleotides read TGTGCCAGTAAATTTTTAGTTGGCGGAGCCACTGAAGCTTTCTTT.

This clonotype was detected only a few times. This sequence joins TRBV7-2 and TRBJ2-2, with D perhaps given as TRBD1 or TRBD2 (5 bases each). The germline CDR1 and CDR2 sequences are SGHTA and FQGNSA. The CDR3 sequence is 16 residues long. V lost 4 bases, J lost 4 bases, and 16 bases lay in between. CDR3 protein: CASSSRAQGSTGELFF. The CDR3 bases are TGTGCCAGCAGCTCGAGGGCGCAGGGTAGCACCGGGGAGCTGTTTTTT.

V is TRBV6-4 and J is TRBJ2-7; 12 bases align to TRBD1. In germline, CDR1 is MRHNA, CDR2 SNTAGT. The V and J ends lost 5 bases and 0 bases, in that order; junction bases with no gene match: 5. This CDR3 is 16 amino acids long. The DNA of the CDR3 is TGTGCCAGCAGTCCCGGGACAGGGGGCGACTCCTACGAGCAGTACTTC. Its protein is CASSPGTGGDSYEQYF.

The chain carries TRBV19 and TRBJ1-5, with no clear D. Germline V gene data show CDR1 as LNHDA and CDR2 as SQIVND (reference sequence). CDR3 size: 13 residues. The germline V and J ends were trimmed by 2 bases and 5 bases, with 7 bases remaining between them. The CDR3 reads CASSINRDQPQHF. Here the CDR3 DNA reads TGTGCCAGTAGTATAAACCGGGATCAGCCCCAGCATTTT.

V and J are TRBV29-1 and TRBJ2-5; 8 bases are a match to TRBD2. This CDR3 has 14 residues. Per germline, CDR1 SQVTM and CDR2 ANQGSEA. With 6 bases clipped from V and 2 bases from J, the junction kept 8 bases outside the gene matches. DNA of the CDR3: TGCAGCGTCGGGGGGGCAGGGGAACAAGAGACCCAGTACTTC. Protein product: CSVGGAGEQETQYF.

A few counts support this clonotype. V and J are TRBV29-1 and TRBJ2-3, with a weak D call TRBD1 (6 bases). V was trimmed by 8 bases and J by 6 bases, leaving 27 bases between them. This CDR3 has 16 amino acids. CDR1 SQVTM and CDR2 ANQGSEA come from the germline V gene. Here the CDR3 reads CSSDGTPSLGVDTQYF. The CDR3 DNA reads TGCAGCTCCGACGGGACACCGAGTTTAGGGGTGGATACGCAGTATTTT.

This clonotype was seen ten or more times. The chain is built from TRBV19 and TRBJ1-5, with 10 bases aligning to TRBD1. Per germline, CDR1 LNHDA and CDR2 SQIVND (reference sequence). The CDR3 contains 17 residues. The ends lost 5 bases at V and 4 bases at J; junction bases unmatched: 11. The DNA for the CDR3 is TGTGCCAGTAGTCCTCTTAAGACAGGGGGCAGGAATCAGCCCCAGCATTTT. The encoded protein is CASSPLKTGGRNQPQHF.

In its sample, this clonotype was seen a few times. V and J are TRBV6-6 and TRBJ1-5, with TRBD1 identical over 9 bases. CDR3 length: 16 amino acids. V shed 5 bases and J 3 bases; nucleotides not matched to a gene: 8. Looked up from germline, CDR1 is MNHNY and CDR2 is SVGAGI (reference sequence). In DNA, the CDR3 is TGTGCCAGCAGTGGGATCGGGACAGGGTACAATCAGCCCCAGCATTTT. This translates into CASSGIGTGYNQPQHF.

This chain uses TRBV19 with TRBJ2-7, with D perhaps TRBD1 or TRBD2 (5 bases each). V lost 5 bases, J lost 1 base, and 15 bases lay in between. Germline-derived CDR1 and CDR2 are LNHDA and SQIVND (reference sequence). The CDR3 extends over 15 amino acids. Here the CDR3 reads CASSDRDGNSYEQYF. The CDR3 DNA is TGTGCCAGTAGTGACCGGGACGGAAATTCCTACGAGCAGTACTTC.

This clonotype was observed many times. J is TRBJ1-1 and V is TRBV7-2; D possibly corresponds to TRBD1 (5 bases). CDR1 is SGHTA and CDR2 is FQGNSA in the germline V gene. This CDR3 has 15 amino acids. V lost 4 bases and J 1 base, leaving 13 bases between the germline ends. CDR3 protein: CASSSKGTGNTEAFF. CDR3 DNA: TGTGCCAGCAGCTCGAAAGGGACGGGGAACACTGAAGCTTTCTTT.

Comment on this clonotype: A read error may be the cause here, since a much bigger clone is one base away. The V and J genes are TRBV19 and TRBJ1-6; D gene uncertain. The CDR3 is 15 residues long. V was cut by 2 bases and J by 11 bases, with 16 bases left in between. Germline values: CDR1 LNHDA, CDR2 SQIVND (reference sequence). Here the CDR3 reads CASSIWVLGNPPLHF. CDR3 nucleotide sequence: TGTGCCAGTAGTATATGGGTACTCGGCAATCCACCCCTCCACTTT.

The J gene is TRBJ2-2, the V gene TRBV24-1; 7 nucleotides agree with TRBD1. The CDR3 is 15 amino acids. V was clipped by 9 bases and J by 1 base; unmatched bases: 7. Germline-derived CDR1 and CDR2 are KGHDR and SFDVKD. The DNA for the CDR3 is TGTGCCACCGCAGGGGGTAAATTGAACACCGGGGAGCTGTTTTTT. This translates into CATAGGKLNTGELFF.

The CDR3 coding sequence is TGTGCCATCAGGGGAACAGGACCCACTGAACCCACCTTC. This codes for CAIRGTGPTEPTF. The gene calls are TRBV10-3 and TRBJ1-2, with a tentative D call TRBD1 (5 bases). The V gene's germline CDR1 is ENHRY and CDR2 SYGVKD. This CDR3 comprises 13 residues. Between the trimmed V and J ends, which lost 6 bases and 13 bases, there was a span of 21 bases.

V usage is TRBV2 and J usage is TRBJ2-7; the match to TRBD2 covers 8 bases. The end of the DNA aligns better with TRBJ2-1, so the J call may be wrong. This CDR3 is 15 amino acids long. CDR1 and CDR2 from the germline V gene are SNHLY and FYNNEI. CDR3 DNA: TGTGCCAGCAGTGATGACCCGGGGGGGCACAATGAGCAGTTCTTC. Translated: CASSDDPGGHNEQFF.

This clonotype showed up just once. The rearrangement joins TRBV27 to TRBJ1-2, with TRBD1 as a possible D gene (6 bases). CDR3 size: 15 residues. CDR1 and CDR2 (germline): MNHEY, SMNVEV (reference sequence). The V and J ends lost 6 bases and 4 bases respectively, with 18 bases between them. The CDR3 region is CASRATGNPIYGYTF. The CDR3 DNA reads as TGTGCCAGCAGGGCCACAGGGAATCCAATCTATGGCTACACCTTC.

The chain has TRBV27 and TRBJ2-2; D is ambiguous. The germline V and J ends were trimmed by 5 bases and 6 bases, with 10 bases remaining between them. Germline V gene lookup returns CDR1 MNHEY and CDR2 SMNVEV (reference sequence). The CDR3 extends over 13 amino acids. CDR3 DNA: TGTGCCAGCAGTATCGGTGTCGCCGGGGAGCTGTTTTTT. Amino acids: CASSIGVAGELFF.

V is TRBV11-2 and J is TRBJ1-6; 9 positions agree with TRBD1. The CDR3 consists of 14 residues. Germline CDR1 reads SGHAT; CDR2 reads FQNNGV. Trimming took 8 bases from V and 9 from J; bases not matched to a gene: 8. CDR3 sequence (DNA): TGTGCCAGCGGGTCACAGGGGGCGAGTTCACCCCTCCACTTT. Translation gives CASGSQGASSPLHF.

This clonotype has a count of ten or more. The chain recombines TRBV9 with TRBJ2-7, with no clear D. Trimming left V 0 bases short and J 2 bases short, with 9 bases between. CDR3 length: 14 residues. The germline CDR1 and CDR2 sequences are SGDLS and YYNGEE. The CDR3 DNA follows: TGTGCCAGCAGCGTAGGCCCGGTTGCCTACGAGCAGTACTTC. This codes for CASSVGPVAYEQYF.